These 2 T cell receptor beta chains originate from one sample sequenced in a study of CD8 T cells in ankylosing spondylitis. In TCRdb, the 5' RACE reads were re-called with MiXCR into one record per CDR3 protein. Of some 200,000 distinct CDR3 sequences in the sample, approximately 18% were seen once. The specimen was blood, either unsorted or a sorted T cell fraction (not recorded which). All receptors derive from a male donor between 10 and 30 years old with ankylosing spondylitis or in good health (not recorded which).

Ten or more counts support this clonotype. The chain uses TRBV29-1 and TRBJ2-2; 11 bases fit TRBD1. The V segment lost 7 bases and the J segment 0 bases; nucleotides outside the gene matches: 4. CDR3 length equals 15 residues. Germline-derived CDR1 and CDR2 are SQVTM and ANQGSEA. This CDR3 is CSGRTGGANTGELFF. For the CDR3, the DNA is TGCAGCGGTAGGACAGGGGGCGCGAACACCGGGGAGCTGTTTTTT.

This clonotype was counted ten times or more. The chain uses TRBV7-2 and TRBJ1-2, with unresolved D. Germline CDR1 SGHTA, CDR2 FQGNSA. V was pared by 5 bases and J by 6 bases, with 13 bases between. This CDR3 region has 13 residues. CDR3 loop: CASSLGGTDGYTF. The DNA of the CDR3 is TGTGCCAGCAGCCTTGGTGGCACGGATGGCTACACCTTC.